This T cell receptor (beta chain) was sequenced in a study of blood T cell repertoires in COVID-19. Study-wide context: Acute and convalescent COVID-19 specimens originated in the United States, Italy and Spain. T cells, B-cell-depleted T cells, or PBMCs provided the cDNA or gDNA that served as material.

This CDR3 contains 16 residues. Germline assignment: CDR1 MGHRA and CDR2 YSYEKL. V lost 1 base and J lost 6, with 15 bases in between. Authors' analysis steps: Amplifying reference gene primers gave estimates of nucleated cell counts. Some clones are missing from TCRdb's copy, which holds only in-frame ones; the method was immunoSEQ multiplex PCR. That table is the source of V, J and clone size, and D and trimming were worked out from the DNA. The sample has 250,000 to 350,000 clones, roughly nine tenths seen once. The chain links TRBV4-1 to TRBJ2-2, with D maybe TRBD1 (5 bases). The clonotype comes from a man aged 18 to 30 with active or convalescent COVID-19. Specimen: peripheral blood. CDR3 sequence reads: CASSQVEGAPSGELFF. DNA of the CDR3: TGCGCCAGCAGCCAAGTAGAAGGGGCCCCCTCCGGGGAGCTGTTTTTT.